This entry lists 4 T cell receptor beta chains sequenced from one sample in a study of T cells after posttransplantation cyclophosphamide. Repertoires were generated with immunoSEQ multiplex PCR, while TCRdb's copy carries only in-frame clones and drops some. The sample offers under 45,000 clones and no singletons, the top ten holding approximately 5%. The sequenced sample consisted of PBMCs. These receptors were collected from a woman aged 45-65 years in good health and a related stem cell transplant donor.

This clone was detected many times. The CDR3 loop reads CASSLLGGTEAFF. The CDR3 bases are TGTGCCAGCAGTTTGTTGGGGGGGACTGAAGCTTTCTTT. The rearrangement links TRBV27 to TRBJ1-1; tentative D call: TRBD1 (5 bases). CDR1 and CDR2 from the germline V gene are MNHEY and SMNVEV (reference sequence). V lost 3 bases to trimming and J lost 5 bases, with 10 bases between them. CDR3 size: 13 residues.

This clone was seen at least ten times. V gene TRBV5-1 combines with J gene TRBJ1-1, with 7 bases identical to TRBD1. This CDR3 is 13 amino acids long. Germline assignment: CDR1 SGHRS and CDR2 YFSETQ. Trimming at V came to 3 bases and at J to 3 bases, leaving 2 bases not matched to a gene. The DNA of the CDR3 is TGCGCCAGCAGCTCGGACAGGTACACTGAAGCTTTCTTT. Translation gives CASSSDRYTEAFF.

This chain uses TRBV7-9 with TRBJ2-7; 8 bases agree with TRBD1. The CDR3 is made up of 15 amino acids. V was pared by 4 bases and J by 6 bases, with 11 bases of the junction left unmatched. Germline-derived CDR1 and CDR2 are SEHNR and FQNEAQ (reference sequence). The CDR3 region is CASSSGQGFPTEQYF. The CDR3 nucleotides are TGTGCCAGCAGCTCCGGACAGGGTTTTCCTACCGAGCAGTACTTC.

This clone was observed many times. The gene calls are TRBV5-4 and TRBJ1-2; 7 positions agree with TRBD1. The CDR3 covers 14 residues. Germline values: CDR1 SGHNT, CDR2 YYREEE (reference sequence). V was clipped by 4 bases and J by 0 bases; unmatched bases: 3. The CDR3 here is CASSRTGTNYGYTF. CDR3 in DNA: TGTGCCAGCAGCCGGACAGGAACTAACTATGGCTACACCTTC.